The present entry profiles one T cell receptor beta chain with its context. Germline CDR1 is ENHRY and CDR2 is SYGVKD. Trimming stripped 7 bases from V and 7 bases from J, with 19 bases between. The CDR3 consists of 14 residues. The data derive from a study of T-cell reconstitution after alpha-beta-depleted transplantation in children. Preparation of the TCRbeta library used unique molecular identifiers. MiXCR, applied by TCRdb to the PCR reads, yields one record per CDR3 protein. Of approximately 240,000 distinct CDR3 sequences listed, approximately 9.5% are singletons. The sample here was PBMCs from the stem cell graft donor, taken from the stem cell graft. The chain is built from TRBV10-3 and TRBJ1-1, with D uncertain. This TCR was recovered from a human donor who donated a stem cell graft to a child with acute lymphoblastic leukemia. The CDR3 DNA sequence: TGTGCCATCAAACAAGGAGCCGAGAGCTTTGAAGCTTTCTTT. Protein sequence: CAIKQGAESFEAFF.